Listed below are T cell receptor beta chains from one sample, sequenced in a study of cytomegalovirus exposure and HLA in healthy donors. TCRdb's table, derived via immunoSEQ multiplex PCR, lists solely in-frame clones and lacks some. This table holds roughly 100,000 clones, roughly 77% found once. Sequencing was done on a sample of PBMCs. All receptors derive from a woman in her late teens or twenties in good health and CMV-seropositive. CDR3s include the opening cysteine and the closing phenylalanine or tryptophan. A D gene is named only where the DNA matches it firmly. Expanded clones get a size class; other rows say once, few or many, or leave the size out.

>TRBV30|TRBJ2-7|.|.
TGTGCCTGGAGTGGTTTAGCGGCGACCGGCGCCTCCTACGAGCAGTACTTC
CAWSGLAATGASYEQYF
>TRBV21-1|TRBJ1-4|.|.
TGTGCCAGCAGCAAAGTTCCGGGGTCAAAACTGTTTTTT
CASSKVPGSKLFF
>TRBV5-1|TRBJ2-4|.|.
TGCGCCAGCAGCTTGGCCGGGGGTACAGCCAAAAACATTCAGTACTTC
CASSLAGGTAKNIQYF
>TRBV13|TRBJ2-7|.|.
TGTGCCAGCAGCTTAAGGACTCCTATCCGGGTGTACGAGCAGTACTTC
CASSLRTPIRVYEQYF
>TRBV6-1|TRBJ1-5|.|.
TGTGCCAGTCGGTTCAATCAGCCCCAGCATTTT
CASRFNQPQHF
>TRBV7-6|TRBJ1-1|.|.
TGTGCCAGCAGTTCGCTCGATCGGGGGGGGGCTGAAGCTTTCTTT
CASSSLDRGGAEAFF
>TRBV6-1|TRBJ2-3|TRBD2|.
TGTGCCAGCAGTGAAGTGGCGGGGGGCACAGATACGCAGTATTTT
CASSEVAGGTDTQYF
>TRBV9|TRBJ2-7|TRBD2|once
TGTGCCAGCAGCCGGACTAGCGGGAGATACGAGCAGTACTTC
CASSRTSGRYEQYF
>TRBV10-3|TRBJ1-1|.|once
TGTGCCATCACCTTCGGAGAGTTAGGCACTGAAGCTTTCTTT
CAITFGELGTEAFF
>TRBV2|TRBJ1-2|.|.
TGTGCCAGCAGACCAGGGGTCCGGGGCTACACCTTC
CASRPGVRGYTF
>TRBV7-9|TRBJ2-3|.|.
TGTGCCAGCAGCTACCCGGGCGGGGGCACAGATACGCAGTATTTT
CASSYPGGGTDTQYF
>TRBV25-1|TRBJ2-1|TRBD1|.
TGTGCCAGCAGTGAATCGAGACGCCGGGACAGTCTCTTCTTC
CASSESRRRDSLFF
>TRBV9|TRBJ2-5|TRBD1|.
TGTGCCAGCAGCCACTCCTGGGACCAAGGGGGCTTACAAGAGACCCAGTACTTC
CASSHSWDQGGLQETQYF
>TRBV19|TRBJ1-2|.|.
TGTGCCAGTGAGAAAGAGGACTATGGCTACACCTTC
CASEKEDYGYTF
>TRBV7-3|TRBJ2-1|TRBD2|few
TGTGCCAGCAGCTTGGCGGGAGAGGCCTACAATGAGCAGTTCTTC
CASSLAGEAYNEQFF
>TRBV27|TRBJ1-4|TRBD1|.
TGTGCCAGCAGTGGGGGGGGGACAGGAAGGGAAAAACTGTTTTTT
CASSGGGTGREKLFF
>TRBV7-2|TRBJ1-5|.|few
TGTGCCAGCAGCACGGGAGGTGCGCGGGATCAGCCCCAGCATTTT
CASSTGGARDQPQHF
>TRBV7-2|TRBJ2-1|TRBD2|once
TGTGCCAGCAGCTTATCGGCAGCTACTAGCGGGAAGAATGAGCAGTTCTTC
CASSLSAATSGKNEQFF
>TRBV7-9|TRBJ2-7|TRBD1|.
TGTGCCAGCAGCCCAGGACAGGGTTCGGTTCACGAGCAGTACTTC
CASSPGQGSVHEQYF
>TRBV6-4|TRBJ2-2|.|.
TGTGCCAGCAGTGCTTCAGCGGCGAACACCGGGGAGCTGTTTTTT
CASSASAANTGELFF
>TRBV5-8|TRBJ1-5|.|.
TGTGCCGGAAGACGGGTCCTAGGGCCCCAGCATTTT
CAGRRVLGPQHF
>TRBV6-1|TRBJ1-5|.|few
TGTGCCAGCAGTGAACCCGGGGGTCGGCAGCCCCAGCATTTT
CASSEPGGRQPQHF
>TRBV19|TRBJ1-6|.|.
TGTGCCAGTAGACTCAGGGGTTCACCCCTCCACTTT
CASRLRGSPLHF
>TRBV2|TRBJ1-1|.|.
TGTGCCAGCAGCTCGGACAGGAACACTGAAGCTTTCTTT
CASSSDRNTEAFF
>TRBV4-1|TRBJ1-5|.|.
TGCGCCAGCAGCCAACACTTCCGCAGGGAGGTCGAGCCCCAGCATTTT
CASSQHFRREVEPQHF
>TRBV7-9|TRBJ2-5|.|.
TGTGCCAGCAGCTCAGCAGGAGATAGCCAGACCCAGTACTTC
CASSSAGDSQTQYF